This T cell receptor (beta chain) was found in a study of T cell responses to AZD1222 COVID-19 vaccine. Study-level points and caveats: Most donors were white British, females outnumbered males, and clonal diversity was possibly underestimated.

On this clone itself: Its target is not known.

Produced via immunoSEQ multiplex PCR; TCRdb's table is partial and in-frame only. Here the sample spans approximately 190,000 clones, roughly 93% being singletons. The sequences come from peripheral blood, collected on day 0 of AZD1222 vaccination. The source is an adult in good health.

The CDR3 sequence is CASSPYSSNQPQHF. In nucleotides, the CDR3 is TGTGCCAGCAGTCCGTACAGTAGCAATCAGCCCCAGCATTTT. The chain uses TRBV6-2 or TRBV6-3 and TRBJ1-5; D unresolved. CDR1 MNHEY and CDR2 SVGEGT come from the germline V gene. CDR3 length: 14 amino acids. V gave up 5 bases and J gave up 0 bases, with 8 bases separating them.